Below are 8 T cell receptor beta chains sequenced from a single sample in a study of cytomegalovirus exposure and HLA in healthy donors (dated by TCRdb to the late 2010s). Library preparation used the immunoSEQ multiplex PCR assay. TCRdb limited this immuneACCESS table to in-frame rearrangements with V and J called. A share of clones is missing; checked studies link under half to unresolved V genes, and the rest is unexplained. The sample contains 200,000 or so clones, 70% to 90% of them found a single time. Of the sample, roughly 5.5% falls within the top ten clones. Sequenced input: PBMCs. The receptors were gathered from a young woman in good health and CMV-seronegative.

The genes are TRBV29-1 and TRBJ1-3, with TRBD1 identical over 8 bases. CDR3 size: 13 residues. Germline lookup yields CDR1 SQVTM and CDR2 ANQGSEA. V trimming: 5 bases; J trimming: 8 bases; junction bases outside the gene matches: 8. The CDR3 here is CSVKDRAADTIYF. The CDR3, as DNA: TGCAGCGTTAAGGACAGGGCAGCGGACACCATATATTTT.

CDR3 DNA: TGTGCCAGCAGCTTGGAGCAGGTCGGAGGCTACGAGCAGTACTTC. Its translation: CASSLEQVGGYEQYF. The chain joins TRBV5-4 to TRBJ2-7; tentatively, D is TRBD2 (5 bases). CDR3 length: 15 amino acids. The V gene lost 0 bases and the J gene lost 3 bases, with 13 bases spanning the gap. Germline CDR1 SGHNT, CDR2 YYREEE (reference sequence).

The chain is built from TRBV19 and TRBJ1-2; the match to TRBD1 covers 9 bases. CDR3 size: 14 residues. V dropped 6 bases and J dropped 10; count of bases not matched to a gene: 12. In germline, CDR1 is LNHDA, CDR2 SQIVND (reference sequence). CDR3 residues: CASSSRDRETFYTF. CDR3 sequence (DNA): TGTGCCAGTAGCTCCCGGGACAGGGAGACATTCTACACCTTC.

The rearrangement links TRBV18 to TRBJ2-7, with a possible D match to TRBD1 (6 bases). The CDR3 extends over 14 amino acids. Between the trimmed V and J ends, which lost 3 bases and 1 base, there was a span of 10 bases. The V gene's germline CDR1 is KGHSH and CDR2 LQKENI. The CDR3 is CASSPGAESYEQYF. The CDR3 DNA follows: TGTGCCAGCTCACCGGGGGCGGAGTCCTACGAGCAGTACTTC. Drawing the rest from reference TRBV18 and TRBJ2-7, the complete variable domain is NAGVMQNPRHLVRRRGQEARLRCSPMKGHSHVYWYRQLPEEGLKFMVYLQKENIIDESGMPKERFSAEFPKEGPSILRIQQVVRGDSAAYFCASSPGAESYEQYFGPGTRLTVT.

This clone has more than one count but fewer than ten. The V call is TRBV5-1, the J call TRBJ1-6; the D is unclear. The CDR3 sequence is 16 residues long. CDR1 and CDR2 (germline): SGHRS, YFSETQ. V was pared by 0 bases and J by 8 bases, with 15 bases between. CDR3: CASSLEAPGGDSPLHF. The CDR3 DNA is TGCGCCAGCAGCTTGGAGGCCCCGGGAGGAGATTCACCCCTCCACTTT.

This clone was seen more than once but under ten times. The CDR3 region has the DNA TGTGCCACCCTCCCCCCGGGGGGGCCCAATGAGCAGTTCTTC. Translating gives CATLPPGGPNEQFF. J is TRBJ2-1 and V is TRBV6-5; TRBD2 agrees at 8 bases. The trim removed 10 bases at V and 6 bases at J, leaving 11 bases unmatched. From germline, CDR1 is MNHEY and CDR2 SVGAGI. The CDR3 is 14 amino acids.

The chain employs TRBV7-6 and TRBJ2-1, with 10 bases identical to TRBD2. CDR3 length: 15 amino acids. V was pared by 0 bases and J by 7 bases, with 3 bases of the junction left unmatched. CDR1 and CDR2 from the germline V gene are SGHVS and FNYEAQ. The DNA of the CDR3 is TGTGCCAGCAGCTTAGCTTTAGCGGGGGGAAATGAGCAGTTCTTC. This codes for CASSLALAGGNEQFF.

This clone has a single count. This chain links TRBV6-6 with TRBJ2-7; the match to TRBD1 covers 7 bases. CDR3 length equals 15 residues. Germline CDR1 reads MNHNY; CDR2 reads SVGAGI (reference sequence). Unmatched junction bases numbered 5, after V lost 0 bases and J lost 3 bases. The CDR3 sequence: CASSYSIQGIYEQYF. CDR3 DNA sequence: TGTGCCAGCAGTTACTCGATACAGGGGATCTACGAGCAGTACTTC.